A selection of T cell receptor beta chains follows, all from one sample in a study of post-analysis software for immune sequencing data. TCRdb re-called the PCR reads through MiXCR, storing one row per CDR3 protein. Among under 900,000 distinct CDR3 sequences listed, around 50% were seen once. The specimen was blood. Receptors were obtained from a girl between 10 and 17 years old with multiple sclerosis. CDR3s include the opening cysteine and the closing phenylalanine or tryptophan. D genes are given only for firm matches. Some rows have no size entry. The others give once, few or many, or a class for an expanded clone.

clone size: .; V gene: TRBV5-1; J gene: TRBJ2-5; D gene: .; CDR3 protein: CVSSSRVGWYF; CDR3 DNA: TGCGTCAGCAGCTCCCGGGTAGGCTGGTACTTC
clone size: .; V gene: TRBV28; J gene: TRBJ2-1; D gene: .; CDR3 protein: CASSAYRDGNEQFF; CDR3 DNA: TGTGCCAGCAGCGCTTACCGGGACGGAAATGAGCAGTTCTTC
clone size: .; V gene: TRBV4-1; J gene: TRBJ1-1; D gene: .; CDR3 protein: CASSQVGGFLAEAFF; CDR3 DNA: TGCGCCAGCAGCCAAGTCGGGGGGTTTCTCGCTGAAGCTTTCTTT
clone size: many; V gene: TRBV29-1; J gene: TRBJ2-7; D gene: .; CDR3 protein: CSVGTSYEQYF; CDR3 DNA: TGCAGCGTCGGAACCTCCTACGAGCAGTACTTC
clone size: .; V gene: TRBV7-9; J gene: TRBJ2-5; D gene: .; CDR3 protein: CASSPVRQYQETQYF; CDR3 DNA: TGTGCCAGCAGTCCGGTTAGACAGTACCAAGAGACCCAGTACTTC
clone size: .; V gene: TRBV14; J gene: TRBJ1-4; D gene: .; CDR3 protein: CASSPGDFLGEKLFF; CDR3 DNA: TGTGCCAGCAGCCCCGGTGACTTCCTGGGGGAAAAACTGTTTTTT
clone size: .; V gene: TRBV20-1; J gene: TRBJ1-1; D gene: .; CDR3 protein: CSASQSEAFF; CDR3 DNA: TGCAGTGCTAGTCAGTCTGAAGCTTTCTTT
clone size: .; V gene: TRBV10-3; J gene: TRBJ2-3; D gene: .; CDR3 protein: CAIGPSADMTDTQYF; CDR3 DNA: TGTGCCATCGGTCCTTCCGCGGATATGACAGATACGCAGTATTTT
clone size: .; V gene: TRBV7-2; J gene: TRBJ2-7; D gene: TRBD1; CDR3 protein: CASSSGQDGYEQYF; CDR3 DNA: TGTGCCAGCAGCAGTGGACAGGATGGCTACGAGCAGTACTTC
clone size: few; V gene: TRBV27; J gene: TRBJ2-1; D gene: .; CDR3 protein: CASSPGTTWNEQFF; CDR3 DNA: TGTGCCAGCAGTCCAGGGACCACCTGGAATGAGCAGTTCTTC
clone size: few; V gene: TRBV29-1; J gene: TRBJ1-4; D gene: .; CDR3 protein: CSVASPGTNEKLFF; CDR3 DNA: TGCAGCGTTGCCTCACCGGGAACTAATGAAAAACTGTTTTTT
clone size: .; V gene: TRBV7-8; J gene: TRBJ1-2; D gene: .; CDR3 protein: CAGSLEGSNYGYTF; CDR3 DNA: TGTGCCGGCAGCTTAGAGGGCTCTAACTATGGCTACACCTTC
clone size: .; V gene: TRBV15; J gene: TRBJ2-5; D gene: .; CDR3 protein: CATMGGQPTETQYF; CDR3 DNA: TGTGCCACCATGGGGGGACAGCCCACAGAGACCCAGTACTTC
clone size: few; V gene: TRBV7-2; J gene: TRBJ2-7; D gene: .; CDR3 protein: CASSLQSRGYEQYF; CDR3 DNA: TGTGCCAGCAGCTTACAGTCACGGGGCTACGAGCAGTACTTC
clone size: few; V gene: TRBV29-1; J gene: TRBJ2-5; D gene: TRBD1; CDR3 protein: CSVVDRFQETQYF; CDR3 DNA: TGCAGCGTTGTGGACAGGTTCCAAGAGACCCAGTACTTC
clone size: .; V gene: TRBV12-3/TRBV12-4; J gene: TRBJ1-2; D gene: .; CDR3 protein: CASTSWVGVKGYTF; CDR3 DNA: TGTGCCAGCACCTCGTGGGTAGGGGTGAAAGGCTACACCTTC
clone size: .; V gene: TRBV27; J gene: TRBJ1-2; D gene: .; CDR3 protein: CASRPTAHYGYTF; CDR3 DNA: TGTGCCAGCAGGCCGACAGCCCATTATGGCTACACCTTC
clone size: .; V gene: TRBV20-1; J gene: TRBJ2-5; D gene: .; CDR3 protein: CSASRPGQETQYF; CDR3 DNA: TGCAGTGCTAGTCGGCCAGGACAAGAGACCCAGTACTTC
clone size: .; V gene: TRBV30; J gene: TRBJ2-1; D gene: TRBD2; CDR3 protein: CAWSVGTSGNNEQFF; CDR3 DNA: TGTGCCTGGAGTGTCGGGACTAGCGGAAACAATGAGCAGTTCTTC
clone size: .; V gene: TRBV4-2; J gene: TRBJ2-4; D gene: .; CDR3 protein: CASSQVSGAKNIQYF; CDR3 DNA: TGTGCCAGCAGCCAAGTTTCTGGAGCCAAAAACATTCAGTACTTC
clone size: few; V gene: TRBV6-6; J gene: TRBJ2-5; D gene: .; CDR3 protein: CASSRGRGAKQETQYF; CDR3 DNA: TGTGCCAGCAGTCGGGGGAGGGGGGCCAAACAAGAGACCCAGTACTTC
clone size: .; V gene: TRBV10-3; J gene: TRBJ2-7; D gene: TRBD2; CDR3 protein: CAISESIAGGLNEQYF; CDR3 DNA: TGTGCCATCAGTGAGTCGATAGCGGGGGGGCTCAACGAGCAGTACTTC
clone size: .; V gene: TRBV5-1; J gene: TRBJ2-1; D gene: TRBD2; CDR3 protein: CASSFPSGSVQNEQFF; CDR3 DNA: TGCGCCAGCAGCTTTCCTAGCGGAAGTGTCCAAAATGAGCAGTTCTTC
clone size: .; V gene: TRBV20-1; J gene: TRBJ2-1; D gene: TRBD2; CDR3 protein: CSGTSGSWNEQFF; CDR3 DNA: TGCAGCGGGACTAGCGGAAGTTGGAATGAGCAGTTCTTC
clone size: .; V gene: TRBV29-1; J gene: TRBJ2-2; D gene: .; CDR3 protein: CSVMGLVNTGELFF; CDR3 DNA: TGCAGCGTTATGGGGCTAGTGAACACCGGGGAGCTGTTTTTT
clone size: once; V gene: TRBV6-5; J gene: TRBJ1-4; D gene: .; CDR3 protein: CASSYVPSTNEKLFF; CDR3 DNA: TGTGCCAGCAGTTATGTTCCCTCAACTAATGAAAAACTGTTTTTT
clone size: .; V gene: TRBV7-2; J gene: TRBJ2-7; D gene: .; CDR3 protein: CASSSPAAPRLEQYF; CDR3 DNA: TGTGCCAGCAGCTCACCAGCGGCTCCCCGTCTCGAGCAGTACTTC
clone size: .; V gene: TRBV6-6; J gene: TRBJ1-1; D gene: .; CDR3 protein: CASSYSHNGNTEAFF; CDR3 DNA: TGTGCCAGCAGTTACTCCCACAATGGAAACACTGAAGCTTTCTTT
clone size: .; V gene: TRBV20-1; J gene: TRBJ2-7; D gene: TRBD2; CDR3 protein: CSARAASGIDEQYF; CDR3 DNA: TGCAGTGCTAGAGCGGCTAGCGGGATAGACGAGCAGTACTTC
clone size: .; V gene: TRBV27; J gene: TRBJ2-7; D gene: .; CDR3 protein: CASSQGRGWEQYF; CDR3 DNA: TGTGCCAGCAGTCAGGGACGGGGGTGGGAGCAGTACTTC
clone size: .; V gene: TRBV6-2/TRBV6-3; J gene: TRBJ2-7; D gene: TRBD1; CDR3 protein: CASSYEATGEVRWDEQYF; CDR3 DNA: TGTGCCAGCAGTTACGAGGCGACAGGGGAGGTTCGGTGGGACGAGCAGTACTTC
clone size: .; V gene: TRBV5-1; J gene: TRBJ2-6; D gene: .; CDR3 protein: CASSLVLANSGANVLTF; CDR3 DNA: TGCGCCAGCAGCTTGGTTCTGGCCAACTCTGGGGCCAACGTCCTGACTTTC
clone size: .; V gene: TRBV20-1; J gene: TRBJ2-1; D gene: .; CDR3 protein: CSAPRKGTSYTNEQFF; CDR3 DNA: TGCAGTGCTCCCCGGAAGGGTACTTCTTATACGAATGAGCAGTTCTTC
clone size: .; V gene: TRBV5-1; J gene: TRBJ2-7; D gene: TRBD2; CDR3 protein: CASSPPGLAGPSSYEQYF; CDR3 DNA: TGCGCCAGCAGCCCACCGGGACTAGCGGGGCCAAGCTCCTACGAGCAGTACTTC
clone size: .; V gene: TRBV7-3; J gene: TRBJ1-6; D gene: TRBD1; CDR3 protein: CASSLRDRNSPLHF; CDR3 DNA: TGTGCCAGCAGCTTGCGGGACAGAAATTCACCCCTCCACTTT
clone size: .; V gene: TRBV29-1; J gene: TRBJ2-1; D gene: .; CDR3 protein: CSAGQLSYNEQFF; CDR3 DNA: TGCAGCGCTGGACAGTTGTCTTACAATGAGCAGTTCTTC
clone size: .; V gene: TRBV9; J gene: TRBJ2-4; D gene: TRBD2; CDR3 protein: CASSGTSGAQYF; CDR3 DNA: TGTGCCAGCAGCGGGACTAGTGGGGCCCAGTACTTC
clone size: few; V gene: TRBV6-5; J gene: TRBJ1-2; D gene: TRBD1; CDR3 protein: CASSYPGQGGGYTF; CDR3 DNA: TGTGCCAGCAGTTACCCTGGACAGGGGGGAGGCTACACCTTC
clone size: .; V gene: TRBV12-3/TRBV12-4; J gene: TRBJ2-1; D gene: .; CDR3 protein: CATSPRAANEQFF; CDR3 DNA: TGTGCCACCAGCCCCAGGGCGGCCAATGAGCAGTTCTTC
clone size: .; V gene: TRBV6-5; J gene: TRBJ2-7; D gene: TRBD1; CDR3 protein: CASSRGPGQGLKQYF; CDR3 DNA: TGTGCCAGCAGTCGGGGCCCGGGACAGGGTCTTAAGCAGTACTTC
clone size: .; V gene: TRBV12-5; J gene: TRBJ2-7; D gene: TRBD2; CDR3 protein: CASGLVRSGRAGEQYF; CDR3 DNA: TGTGCTAGTGGTTTGGTACGTAGCGGGAGGGCCGGCGAGCAGTACTTC
clone size: few; V gene: TRBV7-2; J gene: TRBJ2-5; D gene: .; CDR3 protein: CASSWEGETQYF; CDR3 DNA: TGTGCCAGCAGCTGGGAAGGGGAGACCCAGTACTTC
clone size: .; V gene: TRBV10-2; J gene: TRBJ2-5; D gene: .; CDR3 protein: CASSEEQGPETQYF; CDR3 DNA: TGCGCCAGCAGTGAGGAACAGGGCCCAGAGACCCAGTACTTC
clone size: .; V gene: TRBV3-1; J gene: TRBJ2-1; D gene: .; CDR3 protein: CASSQDTRPSNEQFF; CDR3 DNA: TGTGCCAGCAGCCAAGACACTCGTCCCAGCAATGAGCAGTTCTTC
clone size: .; V gene: TRBV29-1; J gene: TRBJ1-4; D gene: .; CDR3 protein: CSVETGVNEKLFF; CDR3 DNA: TGCAGCGTTGAAACTGGGGTTAATGAAAAACTGTTTTTT
clone size: .; V gene: TRBV6-2/TRBV6-3; J gene: TRBJ2-7; D gene: .; CDR3 protein: CASSRRADISYEQYF; CDR3 DNA: TGTGCCAGCAGCAGACGAGCGGACATTTCCTACGAGCAGTACTTC
clone size: few; V gene: TRBV20-1; J gene: TRBJ2-7; D gene: TRBD1; CDR3 protein: CSARDAFTGVEQYF; CDR3 DNA: TGCAGTGCTAGAGACGCTTTCACAGGGGTCGAGCAGTACTTC
clone size: .; V gene: TRBV20-1; J gene: TRBJ2-3; D gene: .; CDR3 protein: CSASLASDTQYF; CDR3 DNA: TGCAGTGCTTCCCTAGCTTCAGATACGCAGTATTTT
clone size: few; V gene: TRBV29-1; J gene: TRBJ2-7; D gene: .; CDR3 protein: CSVEDRDNEQYF; CDR3 DNA: TGCAGCGTTGAAGATAGGGACAATGAGCAGTACTTC
clone size: .; V gene: TRBV5-1; J gene: TRBJ1-1; D gene: .; CDR3 protein: CASSLTQRAREAFF; CDR3 DNA: TGCGCCAGCAGCCTCACACAGAGGGCCCGTGAAGCTTTCTTT
clone size: .; V gene: TRBV20-1; J gene: TRBJ2-1; D gene: TRBD2; CDR3 protein: CSLAGPSSYNEQFF; CDR3 DNA: TGCAGTTTAGCGGGTCCCTCCTCCTACAATGAGCAGTTCTTC
clone size: few; V gene: TRBV20-1; J gene: TRBJ2-3; D gene: .; CDR3 protein: CSAENRAASTDTQYF; CDR3 DNA: TGCAGTGCTGAGAACCGGGCCGCTAGCACAGATACGCAGTATTTT
clone size: .; V gene: TRBV29-1; J gene: TRBJ1-2; D gene: .; CDR3 protein: CSVEAGTYGYTF; CDR3 DNA: TGCAGCGTTGAGGCAGGGACCTATGGCTACACCTTC